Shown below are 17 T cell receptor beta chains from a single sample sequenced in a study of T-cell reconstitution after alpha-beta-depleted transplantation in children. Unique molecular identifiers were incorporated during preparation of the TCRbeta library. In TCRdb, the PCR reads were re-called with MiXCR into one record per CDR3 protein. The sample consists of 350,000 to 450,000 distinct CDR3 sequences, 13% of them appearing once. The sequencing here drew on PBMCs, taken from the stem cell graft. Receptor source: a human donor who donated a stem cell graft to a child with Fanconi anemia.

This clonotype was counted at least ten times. CDR3 loop: CASSLDSVIAGPPGELFF. Here the CDR3 DNA reads TGTGCCAGCAGCTTAGATTCCGTAATTGCGGGGCCTCCCGGGGAGCTGTTTTTT. J is TRBJ2-2 and V is TRBV11-2, with D possibly matching TRBD2 (6 bases). V was trimmed by 0 bases and J by 6 bases, leaving 20 bases between them. CDR1 and CDR2 from the germline V gene are SGHAT and FQNNGV. This CDR3 is built from 18 residues.

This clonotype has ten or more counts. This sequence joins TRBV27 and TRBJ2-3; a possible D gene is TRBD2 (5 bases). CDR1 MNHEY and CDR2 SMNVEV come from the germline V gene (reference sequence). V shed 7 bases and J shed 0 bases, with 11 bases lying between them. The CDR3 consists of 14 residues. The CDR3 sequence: CASKEATSTDTQYF. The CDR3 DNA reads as TGTGCCAGCAAGGAGGCGACTAGCACAGATACGCAGTATTTT.

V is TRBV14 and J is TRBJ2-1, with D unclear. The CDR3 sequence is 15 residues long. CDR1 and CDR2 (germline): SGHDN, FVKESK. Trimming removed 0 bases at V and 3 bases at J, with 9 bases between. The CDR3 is CASSQDKGDYNEQFF. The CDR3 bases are TGTGCCAGCAGCCAAGATAAGGGCGACTACAATGAGCAGTTCTTC.

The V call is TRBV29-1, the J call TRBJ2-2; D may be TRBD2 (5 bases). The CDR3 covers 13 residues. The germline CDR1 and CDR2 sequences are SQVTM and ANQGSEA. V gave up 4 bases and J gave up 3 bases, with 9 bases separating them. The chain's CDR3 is CSVGRGDTGELFF. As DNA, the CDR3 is TGCAGCGTTGGACGGGGTGACACCGGGGAGCTGTTTTTT.

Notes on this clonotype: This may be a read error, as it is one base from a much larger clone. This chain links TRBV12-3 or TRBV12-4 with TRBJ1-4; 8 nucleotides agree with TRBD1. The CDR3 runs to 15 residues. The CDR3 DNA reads TGTGCCAGCAGTTCCGGACAGGGCACTACTGAAAAACTGTTTTTT. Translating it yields CASSSGQGTTEKLFF.

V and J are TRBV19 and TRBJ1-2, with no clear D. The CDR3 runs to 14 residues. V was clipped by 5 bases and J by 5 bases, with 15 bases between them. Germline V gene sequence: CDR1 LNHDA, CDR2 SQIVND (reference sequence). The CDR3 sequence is CASSPTELGYGYTF. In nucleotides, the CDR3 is TGTGCCAGTAGTCCCACTGAACTGGGGTATGGCTACACCTTC. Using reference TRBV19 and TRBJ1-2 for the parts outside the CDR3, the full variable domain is DGGITQSPKYLFRKEGQNVTLSCEQNLNHDAMYWYRQDPGQGLRLIYYSQIVNDFQKGDIAEGYSVSREKKESFPLTVTSAQKNPTAFYLCASSPTELGYGYTFGSGTRLTVV.

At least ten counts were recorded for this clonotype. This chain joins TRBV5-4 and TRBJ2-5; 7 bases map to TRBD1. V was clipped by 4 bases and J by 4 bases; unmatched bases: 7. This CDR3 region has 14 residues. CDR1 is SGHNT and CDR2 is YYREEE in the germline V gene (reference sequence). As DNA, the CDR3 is TGTGCCAGCAGCACACGGACAGGCGTAGAGACCCAGTACTTC. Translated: CASSTRTGVETQYF.

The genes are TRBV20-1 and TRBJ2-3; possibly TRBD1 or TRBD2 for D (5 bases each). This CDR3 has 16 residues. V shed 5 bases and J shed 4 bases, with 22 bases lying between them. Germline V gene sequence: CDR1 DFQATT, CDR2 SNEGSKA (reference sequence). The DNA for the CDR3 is TGCAGTGCTTCCCTCCCCCCCGGGACCGGACCAGATACGCAGTATTTT. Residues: CSASLPPGTGPDTQYF.

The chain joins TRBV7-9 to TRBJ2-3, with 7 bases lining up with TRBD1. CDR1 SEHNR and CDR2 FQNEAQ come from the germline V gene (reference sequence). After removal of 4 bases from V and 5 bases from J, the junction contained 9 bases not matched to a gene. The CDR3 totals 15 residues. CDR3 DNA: TGTGCCAGCAGCTATACGACAGGGTACGAAGATACGCAGTATTTT. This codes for CASSYTTGYEDTQYF.

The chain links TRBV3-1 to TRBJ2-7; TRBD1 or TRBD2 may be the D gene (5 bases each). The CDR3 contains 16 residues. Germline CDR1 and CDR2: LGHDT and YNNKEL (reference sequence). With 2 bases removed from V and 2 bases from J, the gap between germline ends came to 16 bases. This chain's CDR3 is CASSQKRGRPTYEQYF. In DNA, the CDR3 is TGTGCCAGCAGCCAAAAAAGGGGACGACCCACCTACGAGCAGTACTTC.

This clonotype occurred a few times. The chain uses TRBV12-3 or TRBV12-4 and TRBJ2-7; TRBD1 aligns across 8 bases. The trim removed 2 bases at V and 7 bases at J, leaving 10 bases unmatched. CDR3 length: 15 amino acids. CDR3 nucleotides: TGTGCCAGCAGTTTAAGGCAGGGGGCGACTGGAGAGCAGTACTTC. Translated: CASSLRQGATGEQYF.

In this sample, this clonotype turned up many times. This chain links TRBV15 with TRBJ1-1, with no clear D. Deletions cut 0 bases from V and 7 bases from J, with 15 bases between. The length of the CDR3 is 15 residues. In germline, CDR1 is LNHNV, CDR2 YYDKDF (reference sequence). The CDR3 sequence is CATSRDGQTKIEAFF. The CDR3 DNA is TGTGCCACCAGCAGAGACGGGCAGACTAAAATTGAAGCTTTCTTT.

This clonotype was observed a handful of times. The CDR3 nucleotides read TGTGCCAGCACAGGTCTTTTGAACACCGGGGAGCTGTTTTTT. It encodes CASTGLLNTGELFF. The rearrangement uses TRBV27 and TRBJ2-2, with D hard to call. CDR1 is MNHEY, CDR2 SMNVEV, per germline (reference sequence). The CDR3 contains 14 residues. Deletions cut 7 bases from V and 1 base from J, with 10 bases between.

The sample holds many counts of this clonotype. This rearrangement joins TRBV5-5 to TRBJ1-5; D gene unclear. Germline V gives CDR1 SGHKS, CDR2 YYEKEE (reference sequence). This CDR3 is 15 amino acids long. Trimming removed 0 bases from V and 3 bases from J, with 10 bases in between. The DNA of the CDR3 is TGTGCCAGCAGCTTGGGCCCAGGAGCCAATCAGCCCCAGCATTTT. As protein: CASSLGPGANQPQHF.

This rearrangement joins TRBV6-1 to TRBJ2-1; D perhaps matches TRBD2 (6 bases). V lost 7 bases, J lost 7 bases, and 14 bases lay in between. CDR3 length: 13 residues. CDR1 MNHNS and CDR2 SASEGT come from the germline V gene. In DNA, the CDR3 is TGTGCCAGCAAGAGGCCAGGGAGGAATGAGCAGTTCTTC. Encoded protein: CASKRPGRNEQFF.

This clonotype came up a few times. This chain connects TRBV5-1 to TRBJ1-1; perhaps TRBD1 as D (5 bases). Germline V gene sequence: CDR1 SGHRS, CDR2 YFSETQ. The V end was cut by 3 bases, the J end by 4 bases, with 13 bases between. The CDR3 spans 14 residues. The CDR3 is CASSSTGTGTEAFF. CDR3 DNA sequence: TGCGCCAGCAGCTCAACAGGTACGGGCACTGAAGCTTTCTTT.

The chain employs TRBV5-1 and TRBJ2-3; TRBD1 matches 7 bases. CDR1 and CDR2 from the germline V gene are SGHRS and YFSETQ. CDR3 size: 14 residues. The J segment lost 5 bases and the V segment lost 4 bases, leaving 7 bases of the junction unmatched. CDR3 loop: CASSLNRGKDTQYF. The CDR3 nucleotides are TGCGCCAGCAGCCTGAACAGGGGTAAAGATACGCAGTATTTT.